This T cell receptor (beta chain) was recovered during a study of OX40 agonist ivuxolimab in advanced cancers. At the level of the study: While on treatment, patients had intravenous ivuxolimab at 0.01 to 10 mg/kg every 2 weeks.

This CDR3 has 16 amino acids. V was trimmed by 4 bases and J by 7 bases, leaving 17 bases between them. The germline gives CDR1 KGHSH, CDR2 LQKENI. Clones were sequenced by immunoSEQ multiplex PCR, and TCRdb holds only the in-frame ones, with some missing. The repertoire has 30,000 to 45,000 clones, 70% to 85% of them found once; the top ten carry 11%. The J gene is TRBJ1-6, the V gene TRBV18, with D perhaps matching TRBD1 (5 bases). Sequenced material: CD4+ or CD8+ T cells sorted from blood, taken in a trial of the OX40 agonist ivuxolimab. This TCR was sampled from an adult with an advanced solid tumor such as melanoma, head and neck, liver or kidney cancer. The CDR3 spells CASSQGAISGNSPLHF. DNA of the CDR3: TGTGCCAGCTCACAAGGGGCGATTTCTGGGAATTCACCCCTCCACTTT.